Each of the 2 T cell receptor beta chains below was sequenced from the same sample in a study of blood T cells in healthy people across ages. It was with a sample-barcoded 5' primer and a J-beta primer mix that a second PCR of roughly 7 to 12 cycles was run. TCRdb used MiXCR to reprocess the 5' RACE reads, holding one entry per CDR3 protein. The table records nearly 1 million distinct CDR3 sequences, roughly 47% of them present only once. The specimen was blood. Receptors were obtained from a woman aged 60-75 years in good health.

This clonotype has more than one count but fewer than ten. This rearrangement joins TRBV7-2 to TRBJ1-6, with D maybe TRBD1 (6 bases). The germline V and J ends were trimmed by 7 bases and 10 bases, with 14 bases remaining between them. The germline V gene encodes CDR1 SGHTA and CDR2 FQGNSA. This CDR3 is built from 13 residues. The CDR3 reads CASNPTGGSPLHF. The CDR3 bases are TGTGCCAGCAACCCGACAGGTGGATCACCCCTCCACTTT.

The chain has TRBV20-1 and TRBJ2-7; TRBD2 matches at 12 bases. CDR1 and CDR2 (germline): DFQATT, SNEGSKA (reference sequence). CDR3 size: 15 residues. The V segment lost 2 bases and the J segment 7 bases; nucleotides outside the gene matches: 9. The CDR3: CSARPLAGGYNEQYF. The CDR3, as DNA: TGCAGTGCTAGACCACTAGCGGGAGGATACAATGAGCAGTACTTC.